The clone carrying this T cell receptor (beta chain) was recorded once. Its antigen is not identified. This record comes from a study of shared clonotypes between healthy human individuals. Germline V gene data show CDR1 as LNHDA and CDR2 as SQIVND (reference sequence). The CDR3 length is 15 residues. Trimming cost V 5 bases and J 5 bases; bases outside gene matches: 6. An assay was performed, and its level was deep. The authors sequenced unsorted PBMC DNA on ten immunoSEQ deep assay plates. The method was immunoSEQ multiplex PCR; TCRdb's version includes in-frame clones alone and lacks a portion of them. The data show roughly 500,000 clones, 79% seen once. Study-wide results and limits: The low donor count limited represented genetic and exposure-history diversity. Sequencing depth was expected to influence donor clonotype sharing.

The sequence was obtained from a woman between 40 and 50 years old in good health. Some clones in this sample may be carry-over from other donors' samples. The sequenced sample consisted of PBMCs. The chain joins TRBV19 to TRBJ2-1, with 10 bases fitting TRBD1. As DNA, the CDR3 is TGTGCCAGTAGTCAGACAGGGGGCTTGAACAATGAGCAGTTCTTC. Protein: CASSQTGGLNNEQFF.